This T cell receptor (beta chain) was sequenced during a study of blood T cell repertoires in COVID-19. Whole-study context: PBMCs, B-cell-depleted T cells, or T cells provided the cDNA or gDNA that made up the material.

CDR1 is SEHNR, CDR2 FQNEAQ, per germline (reference sequence). V lost 1 base, J lost 5 bases, and 5 bases stayed unmatched. CDR3 size: 15 residues. Authors' processing steps: Quantification of nucleated cells was approximated via reference gene primer amplification. Clones were read by immunoSEQ multiplex PCR, and TCRdb kept only the in-frame ones, dropping some. V and J calls and clone size are those listed in that table; D and trimming were worked out from the DNA. The sample holds roughly 260,000 clones, about nine tenths seen once. The material sequenced was PBMCs or T cells enriched from blood (not recorded which). The rearrangement uses TRBV7-9 and TRBJ1-1, with 9 bases matching TRBD1. The clonotype originates from a human donor in a cohort exposed to, infected with or recovered from COVID-19 (not recorded which). The donor label of this sample is uncertain. CDR3 in DNA: TGTGCCAGCAGCTTAGGGGACAGGGCTAGTACTGAAGCTTTCTTT. Translation gives CASSLGDRASTEAFF.